One T cell receptor (beta chain) is described in this entry. This specimen comes from a study of blood T cell repertoires in COVID-19. Across the whole study: The samples span acute and convalescent COVID-19 from the United States, Italy and Spain. PBMCs, B-cell-depleted T cells, or T cells were the source of the cDNA or gDNA that made up the material.

In the source study's methods: Amplification of reference gene primers was used by the study to estimate nucleated cell counts. The protocol was immunoSEQ multiplex PCR, while the TCRdb copy is restricted to in-frame clones and leaves out a portion. Clonal size and the V and J genes are those of that table, whereas D and trimming came from the DNA. The sample yields some 57,000 clones, 92% seen once. The CDR3 sequence is 14 residues long. The V gene lost 5 bases and the J gene lost 2 bases, with 13 bases spanning the gap. Per the germline V gene, CDR1 is SGHTA and CDR2 is FQGNSA. The sample comprised peripheral blood. The V call is TRBV7-2, the J call TRBJ2-7, with D maybe TRBD2 (6 bases). The receptor's source is a human donor in a cohort sampled during active COVID-19. The CDR3 DNA sequence: TGTGCCAGCAGCCCTGCTGGCGGGACCTACGAGCAGTACTTC. Its protein is CASSPAGGTYEQYF.